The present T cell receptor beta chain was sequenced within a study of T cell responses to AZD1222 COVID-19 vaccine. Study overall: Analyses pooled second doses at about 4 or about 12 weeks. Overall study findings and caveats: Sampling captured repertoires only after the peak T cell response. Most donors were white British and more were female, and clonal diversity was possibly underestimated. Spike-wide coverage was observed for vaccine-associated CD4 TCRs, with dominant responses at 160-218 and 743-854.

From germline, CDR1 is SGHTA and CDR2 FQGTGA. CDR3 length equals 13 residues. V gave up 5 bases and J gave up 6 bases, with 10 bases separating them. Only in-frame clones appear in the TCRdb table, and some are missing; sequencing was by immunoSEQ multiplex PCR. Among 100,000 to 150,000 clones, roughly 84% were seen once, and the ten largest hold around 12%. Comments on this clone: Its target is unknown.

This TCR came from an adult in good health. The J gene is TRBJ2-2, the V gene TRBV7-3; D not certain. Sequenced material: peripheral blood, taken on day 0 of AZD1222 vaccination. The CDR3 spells CASSRFNSGELFF. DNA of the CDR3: TGTGCCAGCAGCAGGTTCAACTCCGGGGAGCTGTTTTTT.